This TCR beta chain is drawn from a study of blood T cell repertoires in COVID-19. At the level of the study: Researchers got acute and convalescent COVID-19 samples from the United States, Italy and Spain. The analysed material was cDNA or gDNA that came from T cells, B-cell-depleted T cells, or PBMCs.

Authors' processing steps: Estimates of nucleated cell counts were drawn from the amplification of reference gene primers. Repertoires were generated with immunoSEQ multiplex PCR, while TCRdb's copy carries only in-frame clones and drops some. From that table come the V and J calls and clone size; the DNA was used to work out D and trimming. The sample yields 100,000 or so clones, around 89% seen once. The V end lost 5 bases, the J end lost 2 bases, and 10 bases lay between the germline ends. The germline V gene encodes CDR1 LNHDA and CDR2 SQIVND (reference sequence). CDR3 length: 14 residues. Sequenced input: peripheral blood. The rearrangement links TRBV19 to TRBJ1-5; TRBD1 is a possible D gene (5 bases). This TCR derives from a woman aged 80 or over with acute or convalescent COVID-19. The CDR3 sequence: CASSEGGGNQPQHF. The CDR3 DNA reads TGTGCCAGTAGTGAGGGAGGGGGCAATCAGCCCCAGCATTTT.